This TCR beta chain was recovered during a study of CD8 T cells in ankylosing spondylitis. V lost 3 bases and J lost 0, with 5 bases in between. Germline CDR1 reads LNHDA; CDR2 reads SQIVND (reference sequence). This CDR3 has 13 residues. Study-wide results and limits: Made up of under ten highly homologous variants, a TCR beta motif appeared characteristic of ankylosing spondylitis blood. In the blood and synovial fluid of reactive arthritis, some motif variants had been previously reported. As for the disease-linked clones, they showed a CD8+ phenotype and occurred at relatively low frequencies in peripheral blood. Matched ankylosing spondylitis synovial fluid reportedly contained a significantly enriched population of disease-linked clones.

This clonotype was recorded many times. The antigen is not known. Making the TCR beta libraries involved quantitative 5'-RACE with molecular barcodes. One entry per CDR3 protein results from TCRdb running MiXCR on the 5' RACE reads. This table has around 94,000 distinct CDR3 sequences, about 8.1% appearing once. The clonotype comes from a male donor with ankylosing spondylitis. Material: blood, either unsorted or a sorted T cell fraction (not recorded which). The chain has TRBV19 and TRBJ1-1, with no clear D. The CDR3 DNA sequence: TGTGCCAGTAGTATTGTGGTGAACACTGAAGCTTTCTTT. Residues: CASSIVVNTEAFF.